The 20 T cell receptor beta chains presented below share a single source sample, sequenced in a study of blood T cells in healthy people across ages. Together with a sample-barcoded 5' primer, a J-beta primer mix was included in a second PCR lasting about 7 to 11 cycles. From the 5' RACE reads, TCRdb called clonotypes with MiXCR, one entry per CDR3 protein. The data contain over 950,000 distinct CDR3 sequences, just over 50% of them singletons. Input material: blood. These receptors were taken from a woman aged 55-70 years in good health.

This clonotype appeared a few times. This chain connects TRBV20-1 to TRBJ2-1; D is perhaps TRBD2 (6 bases). In germline, CDR1 is DFQATT, CDR2 SNEGSKA (reference sequence). The ends were cut back, 5 bases at V and 7 bases at J, with 18 bases in the middle. The CDR3 sequence is 14 residues long. CDR3: CSASKYSGPNEQFF. The CDR3 coding sequence is TGCAGTGCTTCTAAATATAGCGGACCGAATGAGCAGTTCTTC.

There are many counts of this clonotype. The chain links TRBV7-9 to TRBJ2-7, with a tentative D call TRBD2 (5 bases). The CDR3 is made up of 15 amino acids. The V end was cut by 7 bases, the J end by 5 bases, with 21 bases between. The V gene's germline CDR1 is SEHNR and CDR2 FQNEAQ (reference sequence). CDR3 sequence reads: CASKPQRARTHEQYF. The CDR3, as DNA: TGTGCCAGCAAACCGCAGAGGGCTAGAACTCACGAGCAGTACTTC. The complete variable domain, with remaining parts taken from reference TRBV7-9 and TRBJ2-7, reads DTGVSQNPRHKITKRGQNVTFRCDPISEHNRLYWYRQTLGQGPEFLTYFQNEAQLEKSRLLSDRFSAERPKGSFSTLEIQRTEQGDSAMYLCASKPQRARTHEQYFGPGTRLTVT.

The rearrangement joins TRBV7-9 to TRBJ2-7; D may correspond to TRBD1 or TRBD2 (5 bases each). Germline lookup yields CDR1 SEHNR and CDR2 FQNEAQ (reference sequence). Trimming cost V 3 bases and J 1 base, with 22 bases left between them. The CDR3 is 18 residues long. The CDR3 nucleotides read TGTGCCAGCAGCTTCCGGGACCCTGCTACTCGAATTTCCTACGAGCAGTACTTC. This sequence encodes CASSFRDPATRISYEQYF.

About this clonotype: Compared with germline, one end of the junction differs, possibly owing to a read error. CDR3 protein: CSARDGRGVWEQYF. The DNA for the CDR3 is TGCAGCGCTAGAGATGGTAGGGGGGTTTGGGAGCAGTACTTC. V gene TRBV20-1 combines with J gene TRBJ2-7; D may correspond to TRBD1 or TRBD2 (6 bases each). This CDR3 spans 14 amino acids. The germline V gene has CDR1 DFQATT and CDR2 SNEGSKA (reference sequence).

The CDR3: CASSQDILVGAQYF. The CDR3 coding sequence is TGCGCCAGCAGCCAAGATATTTTAGTTGGGGCCCAGTACTTC. The rearrangement links TRBV4-3 to TRBJ2-5; D is undetermined. This CDR3 spans 14 amino acids. The germline gives CDR1 LGHNA, CDR2 YSLEER. V was trimmed by 0 bases and J by 9 bases, leaving 14 bases between them.

This sequence joins TRBV6-2 or TRBV6-3 and TRBJ2-3; D may be TRBD2 (6 bases). Trimming removed 7 bases from V and 4 bases from J, with 15 bases in between. Germline values: CDR1 MNHEY, CDR2 SVGEGT. The CDR3 extends over 14 amino acids. The chain's CDR3 is CASTLISGADTQYF. CDR3 sequence (DNA): TGTGCCAGCACTTTGATTTCGGGGGCAGATACGCAGTATTTT.

This clonotype has at least ten counts. This chain uses TRBV29-1 with TRBJ2-5; D perhaps matches TRBD2 (5 bases). Trimming removed 6 bases from V and 0 bases from J, with 14 bases in between. Germline CDR1 SQVTM, CDR2 ANQGSEA. This CDR3 contains 14 residues. The CDR3, as DNA: TGCAGCGTGCGGGCCAGGAGAAACCAAGAGACCCAGTACTTC. This codes for CSVRARRNQETQYF.

This sequence joins TRBV20-1 and TRBJ2-4; weak D call: TRBD1 (6 bases). The J call may be in error: the DNA end matches TRBJ2-7 better. This CDR3 spans 16 amino acids. CDR1 and CDR2 from the germline V gene are DFQATT and SNEGSKA (reference sequence). CDR3 coding DNA: TGCAGTGCTTCCCACCCCGGGACAAAAGAGCGATACGAGCAGTACTTC. This gives the protein CSASHPGTKERYEQYF.

This clonotype was picked up a small number of times. The rearrangement links TRBV28 to TRBJ2-1, with 8 bases lining up with TRBD1. This CDR3 spans 15 amino acids. V dropped 7 bases and J dropped 10; count of bases not matched to a gene: 15. Germline V CDR1 and CDR2: MDHEN, SYDVKM. The CDR3 DNA follows: TGTGCCAGCACTCTTCCGGGACAGGCCAGGTGGGAGCAGTTCTTC. Amino acid sequence: CASTLPGQARWEQFF.

This clonotype was seen once. The chain uses TRBV28 and TRBJ1-5; 7 bases fit TRBD1. The CDR3 has 20 residues. J lost 0 bases, V lost 5 bases, and 19 bases had no gene match. Germline values: CDR1 MDHEN, CDR2 SYDVKM. This chain's CDR3 is CASSLRQGNRAYNSNQPQHF. The DNA of the CDR3 is TGTGCCAGCAGTCTCCGACAGGGCAACCGCGCGTATAATAGCAATCAGCCCCAGCATTTT.

The chain combines TRBV2 with TRBJ1-1; D is ambiguous. This CDR3 region has 13 residues. The V gene's germline CDR1 is SNHLY and CDR2 FYNNEI. Trimming removed 7 bases at V and 1 base at J, with 10 bases between. CDR3 loop: CASTKEQNTEAFF. The CDR3 DNA follows: TGTGCCAGCACTAAAGAGCAGAACACTGAAGCTTTCTTT.

This clonotype was detected ten times or more. The J gene is TRBJ2-6, the V gene TRBV12-3 or TRBV12-4; D is unclear. Deletions cut 8 bases from V and 4 bases from J, with 9 bases between. The CDR3 is 13 residues long. This chain's CDR3 is CASRVSGANVLTF. CDR3 DNA sequence: TGTGCCAGCCGGGTATCCGGGGCCAACGTCCTGACTTTC.

The J gene is TRBJ2-1, the V gene TRBV7-2, with unresolved D. The V gene lost 4 bases and the J gene lost 13 bases, with 14 bases spanning the gap. The CDR3 is 12 amino acids. Germline V gene lookup returns CDR1 SGHTA and CDR2 FQGNSA. CDR3 sequence (DNA): TGTGCCAGCAGCTCTCACGCAGAGACCCAGTTCTTC. Residues: CASSSHAETQFF. Complete variable domain (other parts from reference TRBV7-2 and TRBJ2-1): GAGVSQSPSNKVTEKGKDVELRCDPISGHTALYWYRQSLGQGLEFLIYFQGNSAPDKSGLPSDRFSAERTGGSVSTLTIQRTQQEDSAVYLCASSSHAETQFFGPGTRLTVL.

This clonotype was seen a few times. The V gene is TRBV5-6, the J gene TRBJ2-6; tentatively, D is TRBD2 (5 bases). This CDR3 spans 17 amino acids. Germline V lookup: CDR1 SGHDT, CDR2 YYEEEE. The V end lost 0 bases, the J end lost 4 bases, and 14 bases lay between the germline ends. The CDR3 nucleotides read TGTGCCAGCAGCTTGGGGGGAGAACTCTCCGGGGCCAACGTCCTGACTTTC. Encoded protein: CASSLGGELSGANVLTF.

The chain is built from TRBV6-6 and TRBJ2-4, with D hard to call. The J call may not be correct, given that the DNA end is closer to TRBJ2-7. The CDR3 is made up of 14 amino acids. In germline, CDR1 is MNHNY, CDR2 SVGAGI (reference sequence). The chain's CDR3 is CASNPDGTRNEQYF. CDR3 nucleotides: TGTGCCAGCAATCCCGACGGAACGAGGAACGAGCAGTACTTC.

This clonotype was found a few times. The V gene is TRBV6-6, the J gene TRBJ2-5; 11 bases line up with TRBD2. With V trimmed by 2 bases and J by 3 bases, 2 bases remained unmatched. The CDR3 runs 15 residues. The germline gives CDR1 MNHNY, CDR2 SVGAGI (reference sequence). CDR3 sequence reads: CASSYGTSGEETQYF. CDR3 nucleotides: TGTGCCAGCAGTTACGGGACTAGCGGAGAAGAGACCCAGTACTTC.

The chain couples TRBV20-1 to TRBJ2-3, with D unclear. The CDR3 sequence is 11 residues long. CDR1 and CDR2 from the germline V gene are DFQATT and SNEGSKA (reference sequence). V gave up 3 bases and J gave up 3 bases, with 4 bases separating them. The CDR3 loop reads CSASQTDTQYF. Here the CDR3 DNA reads TGCAGTGCTAGCCAAACAGATACGCAGTATTTT.

The sample holds a few counts of this clonotype. This chain joins TRBV7-9 and TRBJ2-1; D is unclear. Per germline, CDR1 SEHNR and CDR2 FQNEAQ (reference sequence). This CDR3 spans 13 amino acids. V lost 1 base, J lost 10 bases, and 11 bases lay in between. The CDR3 spells CASSLVALGEQFF. The CDR3 DNA reads as TGTGCCAGCAGCTTAGTTGCCCTCGGGGAGCAGTTCTTC.

The V gene is TRBV5-5, the J gene TRBJ2-2; 8 nucleotides line up with TRBD1. The CDR3 is made up of 16 amino acids. The germline V gene encodes CDR1 SGHKS and CDR2 YYEKEE (reference sequence). The J segment lost 0 bases and the V segment lost 4 bases, leaving 5 bases of the junction unmatched. CDR3 in amino acids: CASSNQGATNTGELFF. The CDR3 DNA reads TGTGCCAGCAGCAACCAGGGGGCGACGAACACCGGGGAGCTGTTTTTT.

J is TRBJ2-7 and V is TRBV20-1; D perhaps matches TRBD1 (6 bases). Looked up from germline, CDR1 is DFQATT and CDR2 is SNEGSKA (reference sequence). Trimming shortened V by 8 bases and J by 1 base, and 15 bases separated the two germline ends. CDR3 length equals 13 residues. Here the CDR3 DNA reads TGCAGTTTGTACAGGGATACTTCCTACGAGCAGTACTTC. Translated, it gives CSLYRDTSYEQYF.